This TCR beta chain was documented in a study of T cell changes during pregnancy in multiple sclerosis. Libraries were prepared by immunoSEQ multiplex PCR; TCRdb keeps only in-frame clonotypes and omits some of them. Among some 80,000 clones listed, nearly 95% were seen once. Germline CDR1 is LGHNA and CDR2 is YNFKEQ. The CDR3 extends over 18 amino acids. Unmatched junction bases numbered 12, after V lost 0 bases and J lost 6 bases. The TCR comes from a female donor with multiple sclerosis, enrolled in a pregnancy study. The chain carries TRBV4-2 and TRBJ2-3, with 10 nucleotides matching TRBD2. The source was peripheral blood, collected in the second trimester of pregnancy. CDR3 region: CASSQERGGLAGADTQYF. For the CDR3, the DNA is TGTGCCAGCAGCCAAGAGAGAGGTGGGCTAGCGGGAGCTGATACGCAGTATTTT.